Sequencing of this T cell receptor beta chain was carried out in a study of T cells after yellow fever vaccination. Study background: When fractions had low cell numbers, they were prepared with SMART-Seq v4 Ultra Low Input.

General study findings and limits: Some clonotypes were seen in both the CD4 and the CD8 compartments. These made up a small share and likely arose from convergent recombination. Booster samples showed a return of most primary-vaccination clones (roughly 95% CD4, 88% CD8).

There are a few counts of this clonotype. The antigen remains undetermined. 5'RACE template switching added a universal primer site and UMIs to TCR cDNA. MiXCR, run by TCRdb on the 5' RACE reads, gives a single entry per CDR3 protein. Of some 500,000 distinct CDR3 sequences listed, less than 15% were seen once; the top ten hold over 12%. This sequence was found in a man in his thirties or forties who received the YFV17D yellow fever vaccine. Sequencing used PBMCs, obtained on the day of the yellow fever booster vaccination.

In DNA form, the CDR3 reads TGTGCCAGCAGGGGACTCGGGAGAGGCCTTCAAGAGACCCAGTACTTC. This sequence encodes CASRGLGRGLQETQYF. V gene TRBV6-1 combines with J gene TRBJ2-5, with D tentatively TRBD2 (6 bases). The V and J ends lost 6 bases and 2 bases respectively, with 19 bases between them. CDR1 is MNHNS, CDR2 SASEGT, per germline. The CDR3 has 16 amino acids.